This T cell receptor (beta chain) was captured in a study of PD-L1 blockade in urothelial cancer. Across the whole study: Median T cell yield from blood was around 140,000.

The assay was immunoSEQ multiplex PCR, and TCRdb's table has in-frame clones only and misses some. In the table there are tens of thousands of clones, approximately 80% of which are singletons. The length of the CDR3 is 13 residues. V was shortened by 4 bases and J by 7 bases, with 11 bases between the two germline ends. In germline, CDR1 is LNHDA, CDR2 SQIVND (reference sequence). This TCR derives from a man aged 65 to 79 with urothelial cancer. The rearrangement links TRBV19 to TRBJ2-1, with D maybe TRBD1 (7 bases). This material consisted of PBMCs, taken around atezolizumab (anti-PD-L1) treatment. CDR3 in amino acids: CASSRAGQNEQFF. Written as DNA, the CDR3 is TGTGCCAGTAGTAGGGCGGGACAGAATGAGCAGTTCTTC.